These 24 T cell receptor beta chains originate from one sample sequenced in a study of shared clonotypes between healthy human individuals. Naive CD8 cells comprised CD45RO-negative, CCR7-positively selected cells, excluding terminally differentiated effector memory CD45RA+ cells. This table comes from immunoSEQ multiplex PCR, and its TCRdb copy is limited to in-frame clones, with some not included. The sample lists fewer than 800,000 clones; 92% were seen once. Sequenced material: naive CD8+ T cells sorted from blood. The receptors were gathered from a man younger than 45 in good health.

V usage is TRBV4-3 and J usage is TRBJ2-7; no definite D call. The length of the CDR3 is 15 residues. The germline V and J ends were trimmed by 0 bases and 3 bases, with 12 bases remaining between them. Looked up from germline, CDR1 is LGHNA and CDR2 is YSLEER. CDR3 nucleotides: TGCGCCAGCAGCCAAGATCAGACCCCTGGCTACGAGCAGTACTTC. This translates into CASSQDQTPGYEQYF.

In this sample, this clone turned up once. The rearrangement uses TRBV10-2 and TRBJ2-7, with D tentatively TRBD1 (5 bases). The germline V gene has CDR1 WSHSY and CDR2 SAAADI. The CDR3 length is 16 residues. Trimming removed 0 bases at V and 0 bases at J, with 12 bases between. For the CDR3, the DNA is TGCGCCAGCAGTGAGTCGTCTGCGGACACCTCCTACGAGCAGTACTTC. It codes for CASSESSADTSYEQYF.

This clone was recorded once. The CDR3 is CASSQPPPGVGEQYF. DNA of the CDR3: TGTGCCAGCTCTCAACCACCTCCGGGAGTAGGCGAGCAGTACTTC. The chain is built from TRBV18 and TRBJ2-7; D possibly corresponds to TRBD2 (6 bases). The CDR3 loop spans 15 amino acids. The V gene lost 6 bases and the J gene lost 6 bases, with 21 bases spanning the gap. Germline V gene lookup returns CDR1 KGHSH and CDR2 LQKENI.

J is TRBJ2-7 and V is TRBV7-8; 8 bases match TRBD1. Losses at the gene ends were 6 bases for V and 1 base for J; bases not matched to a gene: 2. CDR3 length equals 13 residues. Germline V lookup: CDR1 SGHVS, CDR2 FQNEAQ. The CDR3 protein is CASRTGESYEQYF. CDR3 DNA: TGTGCCAGCAGGACAGGGGAATCCTACGAGCAGTACTTC.

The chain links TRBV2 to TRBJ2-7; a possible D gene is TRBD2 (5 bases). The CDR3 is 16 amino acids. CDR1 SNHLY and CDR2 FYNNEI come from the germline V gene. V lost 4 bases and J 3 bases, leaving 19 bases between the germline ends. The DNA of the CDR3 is TGTGCCAGCAGTGGCCCCACAGAGGGTTCTTTCTACGAGCAGTACTTC. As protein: CASSGPTEGSFYEQYF.

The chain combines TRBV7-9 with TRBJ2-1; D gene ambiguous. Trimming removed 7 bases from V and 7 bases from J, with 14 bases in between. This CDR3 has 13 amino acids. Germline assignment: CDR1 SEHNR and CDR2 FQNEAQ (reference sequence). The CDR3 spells CASTQDGFNEQFF. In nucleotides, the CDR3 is TGTGCCAGCACCCAAGACGGGTTTAATGAGCAGTTCTTC.

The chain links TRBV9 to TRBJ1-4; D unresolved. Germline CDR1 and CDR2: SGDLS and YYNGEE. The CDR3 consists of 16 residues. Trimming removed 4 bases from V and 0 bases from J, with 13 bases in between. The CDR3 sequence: CASSPWTAATNEKLFF. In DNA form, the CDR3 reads TGTGCCAGCAGCCCATGGACGGCTGCAACTAATGAAAAACTGTTTTTT.

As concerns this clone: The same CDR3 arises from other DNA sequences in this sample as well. This CDR3 reads CASSLTGELFF. As DNA, the CDR3 is TGTGCCAGCAGCCTCACCGGGGAGCTGTTTTTT. The chain employs TRBV11-2 and TRBJ2-2, with unresolved D. The CDR3 loop spans 11 amino acids. Trimming removed 5 bases at V and 4 bases at J, with 2 bases between. Germline values: CDR1 SGHAT, CDR2 FQNNGV.

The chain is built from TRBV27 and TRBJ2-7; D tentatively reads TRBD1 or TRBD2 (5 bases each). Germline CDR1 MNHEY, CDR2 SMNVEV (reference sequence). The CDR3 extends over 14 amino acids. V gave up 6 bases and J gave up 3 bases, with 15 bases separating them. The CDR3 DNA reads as TGTGCCAGCAGGGGGCGGCCGGCGGGCTACGAGCAGTACTTC. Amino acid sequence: CASRGRPAGYEQYF.

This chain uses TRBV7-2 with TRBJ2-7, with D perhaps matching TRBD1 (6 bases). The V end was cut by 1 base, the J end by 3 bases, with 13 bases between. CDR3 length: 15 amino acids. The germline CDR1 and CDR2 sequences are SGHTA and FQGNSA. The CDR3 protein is CASSLVRRGHYEQYF. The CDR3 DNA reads TGTGCCAGCAGCTTAGTTCGCAGGGGTCACTACGAGCAGTACTTC.

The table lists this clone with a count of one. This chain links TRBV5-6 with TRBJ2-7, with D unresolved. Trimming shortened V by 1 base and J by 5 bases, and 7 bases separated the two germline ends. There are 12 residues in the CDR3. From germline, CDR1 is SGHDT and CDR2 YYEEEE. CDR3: CASSLMVHEQYF. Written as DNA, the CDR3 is TGTGCCAGCAGCTTGATGGTCCACGAGCAGTACTTC.

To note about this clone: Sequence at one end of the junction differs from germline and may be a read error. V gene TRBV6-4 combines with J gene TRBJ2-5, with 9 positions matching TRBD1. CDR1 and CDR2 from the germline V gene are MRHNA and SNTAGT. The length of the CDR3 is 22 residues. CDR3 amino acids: CASIDRTGVSLDPGRYQETQYF. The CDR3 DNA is TGTGCCAGCATTGACAGGACAGGGGTGTCCCTAGACCCAGGAAGGTACCAAGAGACCCAGTACTTC.

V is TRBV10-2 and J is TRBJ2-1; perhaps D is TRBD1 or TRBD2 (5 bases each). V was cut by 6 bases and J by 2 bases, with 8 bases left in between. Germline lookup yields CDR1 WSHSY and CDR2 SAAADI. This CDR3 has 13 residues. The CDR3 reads CASSRGPYNEQFF. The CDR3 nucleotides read TGCGCCAGCAGCCGGGGCCCCTACAATGAGCAGTTCTTC.

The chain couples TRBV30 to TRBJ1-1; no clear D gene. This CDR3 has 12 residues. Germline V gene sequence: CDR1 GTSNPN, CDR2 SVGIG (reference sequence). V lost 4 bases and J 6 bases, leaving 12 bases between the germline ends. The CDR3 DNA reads TGTGCCTGGAACGCCGGAGTCGCTGAAGCTTTCTTT. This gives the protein CAWNAGVAEAFF.

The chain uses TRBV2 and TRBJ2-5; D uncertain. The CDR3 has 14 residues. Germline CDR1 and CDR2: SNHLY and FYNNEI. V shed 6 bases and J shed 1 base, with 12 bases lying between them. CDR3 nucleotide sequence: TGTGCCAGCAGAGCCCCGGGCCTCCAAGAGACCCAGTACTTC. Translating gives CASRAPGLQETQYF.

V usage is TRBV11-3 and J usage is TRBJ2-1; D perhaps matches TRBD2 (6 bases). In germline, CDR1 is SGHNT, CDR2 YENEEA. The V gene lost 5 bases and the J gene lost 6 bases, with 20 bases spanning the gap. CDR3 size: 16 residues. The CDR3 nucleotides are TGTGCCAGCAGCCCCCCGAAGTCGGGAGAGGGCAATGAGCAGTTCTTC. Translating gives CASSPPKSGEGNEQFF.

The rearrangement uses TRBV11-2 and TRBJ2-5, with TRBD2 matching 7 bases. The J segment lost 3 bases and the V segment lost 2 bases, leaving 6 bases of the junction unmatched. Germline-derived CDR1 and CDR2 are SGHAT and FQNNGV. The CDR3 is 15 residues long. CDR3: CASSLWASGKETQYF. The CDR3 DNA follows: TGTGCCAGCAGCTTATGGGCTAGCGGAAAAGAGACCCAGTACTTC.

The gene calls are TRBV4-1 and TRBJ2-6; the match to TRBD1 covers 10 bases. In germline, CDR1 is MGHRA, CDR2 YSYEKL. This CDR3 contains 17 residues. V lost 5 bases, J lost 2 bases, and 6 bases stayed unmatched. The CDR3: CASSNRDRGPGANVLTF. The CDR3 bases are TGCGCCAGCAGCAACCGGGACAGGGGTCCTGGGGCCAACGTCCTGACTTTC.

The CDR3 bases are TGTGCCATCAGTGAGTACTCCGGGACAGGGGTGCGTGCTTTCTTT. Translating gives CAISEYSGTGVRAFF. The chain carries TRBV10-3 and TRBJ1-1, with 10 bases that match TRBD1. Unmatched junction bases numbered 10, after V lost 1 base and J lost 11 bases. Per germline, CDR1 ENHRY and CDR2 SYGVKD. CDR3 length: 15 residues.

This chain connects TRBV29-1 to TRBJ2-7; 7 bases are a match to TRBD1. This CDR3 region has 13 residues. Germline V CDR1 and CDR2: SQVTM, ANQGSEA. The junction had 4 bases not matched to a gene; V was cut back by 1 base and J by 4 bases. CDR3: CSVEGDRTYEQYF. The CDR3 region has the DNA TGCAGCGTTGAAGGGGACAGAACATACGAGCAGTACTTC.

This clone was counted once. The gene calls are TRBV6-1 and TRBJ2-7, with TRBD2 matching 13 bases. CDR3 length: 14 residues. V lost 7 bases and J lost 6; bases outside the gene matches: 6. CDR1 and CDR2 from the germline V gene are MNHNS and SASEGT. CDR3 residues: CASKGLAGPGEQYF. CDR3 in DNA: TGTGCCAGCAAGGGACTAGCGGGACCCGGCGAGCAGTACTTC.

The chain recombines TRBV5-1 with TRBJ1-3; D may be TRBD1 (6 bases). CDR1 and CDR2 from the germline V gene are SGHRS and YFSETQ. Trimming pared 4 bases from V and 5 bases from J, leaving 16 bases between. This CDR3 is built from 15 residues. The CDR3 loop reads CASSLGHMVRNTIYF. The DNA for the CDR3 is TGCGCCAGCAGCCTGGGACATATGGTTCGAAACACCATATATTTT. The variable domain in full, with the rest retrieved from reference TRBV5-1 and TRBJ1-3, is KAGVTQTPRYLIKTRGQQVTLSCSPISGHRSVSWYQQTPGQGLQFLFEYFSETQRNKGNFPGRFSGRQFSNSRSEMNVSTLELGDSALYLCASSLGHMVRNTIYFGEGSWLTVV.

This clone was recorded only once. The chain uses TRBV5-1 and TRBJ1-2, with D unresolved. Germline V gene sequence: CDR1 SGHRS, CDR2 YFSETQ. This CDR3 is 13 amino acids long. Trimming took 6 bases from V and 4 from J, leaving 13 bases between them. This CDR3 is CASKEDIGYGYTF. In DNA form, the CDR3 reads TGCGCCAGCAAGGAGGATATCGGCTATGGCTACACCTTC. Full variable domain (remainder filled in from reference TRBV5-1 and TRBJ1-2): KAGVTQTPRYLIKTRGQQVTLSCSPISGHRSVSWYQQTPGQGLQFLFEYFSETQRNKGNFPGRFSGRQFSNSRSEMNVSTLELGDSALYLCASKEDIGYGYTFGSGTRLTVV.

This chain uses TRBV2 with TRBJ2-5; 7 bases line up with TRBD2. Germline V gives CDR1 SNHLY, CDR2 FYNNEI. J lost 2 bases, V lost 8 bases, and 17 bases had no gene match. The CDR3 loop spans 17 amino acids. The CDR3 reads CASGEWVGLSLQETQYF. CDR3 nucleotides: TGTGCCAGCGGGGAGTGGGTGGGACTATCGCTACAAGAGACCCAGTACTTC.